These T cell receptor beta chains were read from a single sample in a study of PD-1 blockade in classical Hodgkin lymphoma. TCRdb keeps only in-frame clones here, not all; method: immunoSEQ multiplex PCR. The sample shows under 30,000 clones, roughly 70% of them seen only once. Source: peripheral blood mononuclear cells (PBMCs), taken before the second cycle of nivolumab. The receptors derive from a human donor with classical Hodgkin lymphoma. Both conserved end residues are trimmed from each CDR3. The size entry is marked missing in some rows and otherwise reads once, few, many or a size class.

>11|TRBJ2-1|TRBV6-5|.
ASGRRVFNEQF
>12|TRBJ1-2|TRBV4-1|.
ASSQSRQTYGYT
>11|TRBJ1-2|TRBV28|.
ASSLRAVHGYT
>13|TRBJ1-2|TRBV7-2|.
ASSGWTGDVWGYT
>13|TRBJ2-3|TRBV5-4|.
ASSLLGAFGDTQY
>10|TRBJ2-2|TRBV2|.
ASSRSLGELF
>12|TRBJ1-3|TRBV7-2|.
ASSFWGAGNTIY
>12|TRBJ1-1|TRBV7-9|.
ASSLQGGQSEAF
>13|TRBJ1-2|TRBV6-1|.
ASLARGERSYGYT
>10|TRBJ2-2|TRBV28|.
ATPSNTGELF
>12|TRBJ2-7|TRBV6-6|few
ASSYRDRDYEQY